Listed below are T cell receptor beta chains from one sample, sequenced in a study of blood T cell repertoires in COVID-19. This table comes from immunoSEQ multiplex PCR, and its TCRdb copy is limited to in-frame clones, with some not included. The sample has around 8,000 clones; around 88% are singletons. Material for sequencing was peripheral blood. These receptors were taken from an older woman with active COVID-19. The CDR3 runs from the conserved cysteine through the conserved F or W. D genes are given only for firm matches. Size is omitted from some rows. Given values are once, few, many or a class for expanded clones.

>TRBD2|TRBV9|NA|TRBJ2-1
CASSVVSGGSNEQFF
TGTGCCAGCAGCGTAGTTAGCGGGGGGTCCAATGAGCAGTTCTTC
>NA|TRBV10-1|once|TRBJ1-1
CASSENHRDTGSAFF
TGCGCCAGCAGTGAGAACCACCGGGACACTGGTTCGGCTTTCTTT
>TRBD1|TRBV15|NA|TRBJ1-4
CATSEPGTGWEKLFF
TGTGCCACCAGCGAGCCCGGGACAGGGTGGGAAAAACTGTTTTTT
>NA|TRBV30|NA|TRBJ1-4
CAHTGTGGNEKLFF
TGTGCTCACACCGGTACGGGGGGAAATGAAAAACTGTTTTTT
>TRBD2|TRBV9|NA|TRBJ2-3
CASSVWAGGPTFRADTQYF
TGTGCCAGCAGCGTATGGGCGGGGGGACCGACTTTTAGGGCAGATACGCAGTATTTT
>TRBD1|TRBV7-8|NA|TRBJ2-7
CASRDGTGHREQYF
TGTGCCAGCAGGGACGGGACAGGGCATCGGGAGCAGTACTTC
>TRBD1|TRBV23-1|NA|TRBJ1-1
CASSQSESWDRVNTEAFF
TGCGCCAGCAGTCAATCGGAATCGTGGGACAGGGTCAACACTGAAGCTTTCTTT
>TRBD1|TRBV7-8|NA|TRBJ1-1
CASSRTTGTVTEAFF
TGTGCCAGCAGCCGTACGACAGGGACGGTCACTGAAGCTTTCTTT
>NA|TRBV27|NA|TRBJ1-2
CASSFGLGYGYTF
TGTGCCAGCAGTTTTGGGCTGGGCTATGGCTACACCTTC
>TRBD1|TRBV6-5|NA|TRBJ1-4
CASSVQGRTNEKLFF
TGTGCCAGCAGCGTACAGGGGCGTACTAATGAAAAACTGTTTTTT
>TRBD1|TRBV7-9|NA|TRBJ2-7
CASSLTDRGSYEQYF
TGTGCCAGCAGCTTAACGGACAGGGGCTCCTACGAGCAGTACTTC
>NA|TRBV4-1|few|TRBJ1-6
CASSQAWGESPLHF
TGCGCCAGCAGCCAGGCTTGGGGGGAGTCACCCCTCCACTTT
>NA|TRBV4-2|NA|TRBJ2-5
CASSPENSQETQYF
TGTGCCAGCAGCCCAGAGAACTCACAAGAGACCCAGTACTTC
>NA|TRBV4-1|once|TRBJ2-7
CASSRLDFLRSYEQYF
TGCGCCAGCAGCAGACTAGATTTCCTTCGTAGTTACGAGCAGTACTTC
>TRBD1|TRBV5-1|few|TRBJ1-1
CATHPHTGGASNTEAFF
TGCGCCACCCACCCCCACACAGGGGGCGCGTCGAACACTGAAGCTTTCTTT
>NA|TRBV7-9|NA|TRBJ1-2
CASSSVPRGGDGYTF
TGTGCCAGCAGCTCAGTCCCCCGAGGGGGTGATGGCTACACCTTC
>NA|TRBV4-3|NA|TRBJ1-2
CASSHPGLYGYTF
TGCGCCAGCAGCCATCCAGGTCTCTATGGCTACACCTTC
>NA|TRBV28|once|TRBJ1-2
CASSFGLGYTF
TGTGCCAGCAGTTTTGGGCTTGGCTACACCTTC
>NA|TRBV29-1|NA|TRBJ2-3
CSVDASPDTQYF
TGCAGCGTTGACGCTAGCCCAGATACGCAGTATTTT
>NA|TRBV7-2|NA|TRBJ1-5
CASSLAGRFQEPWDNQPQHF
TGTGCCAGCAGCTTAGCGGGGAGGTTCCAGGAACCGTGGGACAATCAGCCCCAGCATTTT
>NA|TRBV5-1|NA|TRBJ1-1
CASSLQGNTEAFF
TGCGCCAGCAGCTTACAGGGGAACACTGAAGCTTTCTTT
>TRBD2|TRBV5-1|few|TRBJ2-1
CASSYGTSGGADEQFF
TGCGCCAGCAGCTACGGGACTAGCGGGGGGGCCGATGAGCAGTTCTTC
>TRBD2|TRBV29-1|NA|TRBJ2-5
CSVALLAGERRETQYF
TGCAGCGTCGCCCTACTAGCGGGGGAACGTCGTGAGACCCAGTACTTC
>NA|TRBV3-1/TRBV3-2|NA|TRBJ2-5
CASSQEDILRETQYF
TGTGCCAGCAGCCAAGAGGACATCCTCCGGGAGACCCAGTACTTC
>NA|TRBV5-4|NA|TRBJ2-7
CASSLDQGPYEQYF
TGTGCCAGCAGCTTGGACCAGGGGCCCTACGAGCAGTACTTC
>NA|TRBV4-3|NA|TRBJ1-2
CASSLYRLRGYTF
TGCGCCAGCAGTCTATACAGGTTGCGAGGCTACACCTTC
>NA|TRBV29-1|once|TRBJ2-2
CSARTVVSTGELFF
TGCAGCGCCCGAACGGTGGTCTCGACCGGGGAGCTGTTTTTT
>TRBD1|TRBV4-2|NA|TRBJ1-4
CASSQVGQGLEKLFF
TGTGCCAGCAGCCAAGTGGGACAGGGGTTAGAAAAACTGTTTTTT
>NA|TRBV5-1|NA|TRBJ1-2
CASSDSNYGYTF
TGCGCCAGCAGCGACTCTAACTATGGCTACACCTTC
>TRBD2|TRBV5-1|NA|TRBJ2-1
CASSLVAGSPNEQFF
TGCGCCAGCAGCTTGGTAGCGGGGTCCCCCAATGAGCAGTTCTTC
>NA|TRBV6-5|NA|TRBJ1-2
CASSYQGESYGYTF
TGTGCCAGCAGTTACCAGGGCGAAAGTTATGGCTACACCTTC
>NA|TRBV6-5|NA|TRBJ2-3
CASRAPGADTQYF
TGTGCCAGCAGGGCTCCAGGGGCAGATACGCAGTATTTT
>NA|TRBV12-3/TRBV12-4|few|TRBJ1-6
CASKLGAGSPLHF
TGTGCCAGCAAGCTGGGGGCAGGATCACCCCTCCACTTT
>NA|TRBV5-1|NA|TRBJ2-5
CASSVGPGRQGQETQYF
TGCGCCAGCAGCGTGGGGCCCGGCAGGCAAGGTCAAGAGACCCAGTACTTC
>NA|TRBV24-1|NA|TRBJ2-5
CATSYRRGAEETQYF
TGTGCCACCAGCTATAGACGGGGGGCCGAGGAGACCCAGTACTTC
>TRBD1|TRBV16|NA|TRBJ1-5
CASSQPFDRVPDQPQHF
TGTGCCAGCAGCCAACCCTTTGACAGGGTCCCTGATCAGCCCCAGCATTTT
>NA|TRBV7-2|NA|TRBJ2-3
CASSLLRGTDTQYF
TGTGCCAGCAGCTTATTGAGGGGCACAGATACGCAGTATTTT
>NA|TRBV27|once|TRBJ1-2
CASSRGTYGYTF
TGTGCCAGCAGCCGCGGGACTTATGGCTACACCTTC
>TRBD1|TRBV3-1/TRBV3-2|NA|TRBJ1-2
CASSQGTGTGIYGYTF
TGTGCCAGCAGCCAAGGTACCGGGACAGGGATCTATGGCTACACCTTC
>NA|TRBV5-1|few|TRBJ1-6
CASSLGTGNSPLHF
TGCGCCAGCAGCTTGGGAACGGGAAATTCACCCCTCCACTTT
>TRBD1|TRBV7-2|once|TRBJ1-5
CASSPTGTSNQPQHF
TGTGCCAGCAGCCCGACAGGGACTAGCAATCAGCCCCAGCATTTT
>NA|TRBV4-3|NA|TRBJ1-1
CASSQGGRGGTEAFF
TGCGCCAGCAGCCAAGGTGGTCGGGGTGGCACTGAAGCTTTCTTT
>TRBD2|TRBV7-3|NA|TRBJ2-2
CASSISGAATGELFF
TGTGCCAGCAGTATCAGCGGGGCGGCCACCGGGGAGCTGTTTTTT
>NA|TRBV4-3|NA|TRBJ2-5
CASSQEPGPRETQYF
TGCGCCAGCAGCCAAGAACCGGGTCCCCGGGAGACCCAGTACTTC
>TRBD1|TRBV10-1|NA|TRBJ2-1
CASSVGQGNNEQFF
TGCGCCAGCAGTGTAGGACAGGGAAACAATGAGCAGTTCTTC
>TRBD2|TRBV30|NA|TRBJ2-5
CALDVASGGAVAETQYF
TGTGCCCTGGATGTGGCTAGCGGGGGGGCCGTAGCAGAGACCCAGTACTTC
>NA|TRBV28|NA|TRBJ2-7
CASSPSPAYEQYF
TGTGCCAGCAGTCCTAGTCCTGCCTACGAGCAGTACTTC
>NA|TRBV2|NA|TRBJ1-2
CATVAQGSNYGYTF
TGTGCCACCGTCGCACAGGGTAGTAACTATGGCTACACCTTC